A selection of T cell receptor beta chains follows, all from one sample in a study of human T cells and chemical hapten exposure. TCRdb passed the RACE reads through MiXCR, listing each CDR3 protein once. The table records 95,000 or so distinct CDR3 sequences, 10% to 12% of them present only once. The specimen comprised whole blood, sampled in connection with sensitization to the hapten diphenylcyclopropenone (DPC). The origin of the receptors is a woman aged 40-49 years with alopecia areata. Some clones in this sample may be carry-over from other donors' samples. Both conserved end residues are part of each CDR3. The D gene is left open where the match is weak. Clone size is given for some rows only: seen once, a few or many times, or a class if the clone is expanded.

J gene	clone size	V gene	D gene	CDR3 protein	CDR3 DNA
TRBJ1-2	many	TRBV29-1	-	CSAPKPDTDYGYTF	TGCAGCGCCCCGAAACCGGACACGGACTATGGCTACACCTTC
TRBJ1-5	many	TRBV3-1	-	CASSQDSSNQPQHF	TGTGCCAGCAGCCAAGACAGTTCTAATCAGCCCCAGCATTTT
TRBJ2-7	few	TRBV12-3/TRBV12-4	-	CASTKAQGNTGPLFF	TGTGCCAGCACCAAAGCTCAAGGTAACACAGGGCCACTATTCTTC
TRBJ2-5	few	TRBV18	-	CASSPGRRETQYF	TGTGCCAGCTCACCTGGGAGGAGAGAGACCCAGTACTTC
TRBJ1-1	many	TRBV11-2	-	CASSPWGAQSTEAFF	TGTGCCAGCAGCCCTTGGGGGGCCCAATCCACGGAGGCTTTCTTT
TRBJ2-7	many	TRBV12-3/TRBV12-4	-	CASSPTVTYEQYF	TGTGCCAGCAGTCCGACGGTGACGTACGAGCAGTACTTC
TRBJ2-7	-	TRBV28	-	CASSPGGAYEQYF	TGTGCCAGCAGTCCCGGAGGTGCCTACGAGCAGTACTTC
TRBJ2-7	-	TRBV29-1	-	CSVEKGGSGEQYF	TGCAGCGTTGAGAAAGGCGGGTCCGGCGAGCAGTACTTC
TRBJ2-1	few	TRBV20-1	TRBD2	CSALSGKGSNEQFF	TGCAGTGCTCTTAGCGGGAAGGGTAGCAATGAGCAGTTCTTC
TRBJ1-2	few	TRBV7-9	-	CASSPAGNYGYTF	TGTGCCAGCAGCCCCGCGGGGAACTATGGCTACACCTTC
TRBJ1-1	-	TRBV14	-	CASSPAGAIRAFF	TGTGCCAGCAGCCCCGCGGGGGCAATACGGGCTTTCTTT
TRBJ1-2	few	TRBV29-1	TRBD1	CSVVPGGGNYGYTF	TGCAGCGTTGTCCCAGGGGGCGGTAACTATGGCTACACCTTC
TRBJ2-2	many	TRBV6-2/TRBV6-3	-	CASSYRGVNTGELFF	TGTGCCAGCAGTTACAGGGGAGTGAACACCGGGGAGCTGTTTTTT
TRBJ2-2	few	TRBV4-3	-	CASSQYPGSQRSTGELFF	TGCGCCAGCAGCCAATACCCGGGATCGCAAAGGAGCACCGGGGAGCTGTTTTTT
TRBJ2-6	-	TRBV19	-	CASISVGTVLSGANVLTF	TGTGCCAGTATCTCTGTCGGGACGGTCCTCTCTGGGGCCAACGTCCTGACTTTC
TRBJ1-1	few	TRBV27	-	CASSPTGVVTEAFF	TGTGCCAGCAGCCCAACGGGGGTTGTCACTGAAGCTTTCTTT
TRBJ1-5	many	TRBV19	-	CASTIYGGRAPPREPQHF	TGTGCCAGTACCATATATGGGGGGCGGGCCCCACCTCGGGAGCCCCAGCATTTT
TRBJ2-1	many	TRBV20-1	-	CSAVDWTSSYNEQFF	TGCAGTGCTGTAGACTGGACGAGCTCCTACAATGAGCAGTTCTTC
TRBJ2-7	-	TRBV10-3	TRBD1	CAISDPTGSTNYEQYF	TGTGCCATCAGTGATCCGACAGGGTCAACAAACTACGAGCAGTACTTC
TRBJ1-2	-	TRBV6-1	-	CASNEGGVDYGYTF	TGTGCCAGCAACGAAGGGGGGGTTGACTATGGCTACACCTTC
TRBJ2-2	-	TRBV7-9	TRBD1	CASSLAPDRATGELFF	TGTGCCAGCAGCTTAGCCCCAGACAGGGCCACCGGGGAGCTGTTTTTT
TRBJ2-2	-	TRBV7-6	-	CASSPLATNTGELFF	TGTGCCAGCAGCCCCCTGGCAACGAACACCGGGGAGCTGTTTTTT
TRBJ1-1	many	TRBV18	-	CASSPDQMNTEAFF	TGTGCCAGCTCACCTGACCAAATGAACACTGAAGCTTTCTTT
TRBJ2-1	-	TRBV28	-	CASSRGRNEQFF	TGTGCCAGCAGTCGGGGGAGGAATGAGCAGTTCTTC
TRBJ1-1	-	TRBV9	-	CASSAGQPEAFF	TGTGCCAGCAGCGCCGGACAGCCTGAAGCTTTCTTT
TRBJ1-5	-	TRBV2	-	CASSPVVAQPQHF	TGTGCCAGCAGTCCGGTGGTGGCTCAGCCCCAGCATTTT
TRBJ2-3	-	TRBV12-3/TRBV12-4	-	CASSSRQEVDTQYF	TGTGCCAGCAGTTCAAGGCAGGAGGTAGATACGCAGTATTTT
TRBJ2-3	-	TRBV28	-	CASGRLFADTQYF	TGTGCAAGCGGCAGGTTGTTTGCAGATACGCAGTATTTT
TRBJ2-1	many	TRBV11-2	TRBD2	CASSLLTPSGDVEQFF	TGTGCCAGCAGCTTACTTACGCCTAGCGGCGATGTTGAGCAGTTCTTC
TRBJ2-5	few	TRBV18	-	CASSPGGKETQYF	TGTGCCAGCTCCCCAGGCGGCAAAGAGACCCAGTACTTC
TRBJ2-3	-	TRBV20-1	-	CSARRITDTQYF	TGCAGTGCTAGACGGATCACAGATACGCAGTATTTT
TRBJ2-2	-	TRBV19	-	CASSIQARGTGELFF	TGTGCCAGTAGTATCCAGGCCCGTGGTACCGGGGAGCTGTTTTTT
TRBJ2-2	few	TRBV11-2	TRBD2	CASSLVGGLDYTGELFF	TGTGCCAGCAGCTTAGTCGGGGGACTAGACTACACCGGGGAGCTGTTTTTT
TRBJ2-1	-	TRBV18	-	CASSPPTSNRNEQFF	TGTGCCAGCTCACCGCCGACTAGTAACAGGAATGAGCAGTTCTTC
TRBJ1-5	many	TRBV28	TRBD1	CASSGTGHQPQHF	TGTGCCAGCAGTGGGACAGGGCATCAGCCCCAGCATTTT
TRBJ2-1	-	TRBV14	-	CASNQFPGEGFRQFF	TGTGCCAGCAACCAATTCCCAGGGGAGGGGTTCAGGCAGTTCTTC
TRBJ2-3	-	TRBV10-3	TRBD1	CAIRNPQGLGTDTQYF	TGTGCCATCAGGAACCCACAGGGGTTGGGCACAGATACGCAGTATTTT
TRBJ2-3	few	TRBV4-2	-	CASSPSGTDTQYF	TGTGCCAGCAGCCCCTCAGGGACAGATACGCAGTATTTT
TRBJ2-1	-	TRBV3-1	-	CASSQAGTNYEQFF	TGTGCCAGCAGCCAAGCCGGGACGAACTATGAGCAGTTCTTC
TRBJ2-7	many	TRBV7-2	-	CASSLGLAYEQYF	TGTGCCAGCAGCTTAGGACTAGCCTACGAGCAGTACTTC
TRBJ2-7	many	TRBV20-1	TRBD1	CSAIWTGTYEQYF	TGCAGTGCTATTTGGACAGGCACCTACGAGCAGTACTTC
TRBJ1-2	few	TRBV4-2	TRBD1	CASSQDPGRGRTF	TGTGCCAGCAGCCAAGATCCAGGCAGGGGGCGGACCTTC
TRBJ1-5	many	TRBV6-1	-	CACRVGNQPQHF	TGTGCGTGCAGGGTCGGGAATCAGCCCCAGCATTTT
TRBJ2-7	few	TRBV7-2	-	CASSLALTSAYEQYF	TGTGCCAGCAGCTTAGCCCTGACAAGCGCCTACGAGCAGTACTTC
TRBJ2-2	-	TRBV11-2	-	CASSLFPGTVTGELFF	TGTGCCAGCAGCTTATTCCCAGGGACGGTTACCGGGGAGCTGTTTTTT
TRBJ2-1	-	TRBV4-3	-	CASSQVDRSHEQFF	TGCGCCAGCAGCCAAGTTGACCGCTCCCATGAGCAGTTCTTC
TRBJ2-3	few	TRBV9	TRBD2	CASIAKAGGPSTDTQYF	TGTGCCAGCATCGCGAAAGCGGGGGGGCCTAGCACAGATACGCAGTATTTT